These T cell receptor beta chains were read from a single sample in a study of T cells after yellow fever vaccination. MiXCR, run by TCRdb on the 5' RACE reads, gives a single entry per CDR3 protein. The sample consists of 400,000 or so distinct CDR3 sequences, 11% of them appearing once. This specimen was PBMCs, taken on the day of the first yellow fever vaccination. The receptor source for this set is a man aged 18 to 35 who received the YFV17D yellow fever vaccine. Each CDR3 is given with its conserved first and last residue. The D gene is left open where the match is weak. Clone size is not always given. Where it is, it says once, few, many or a class for expanded clones.

J | size | D | V | DNA | CDR3
TRBJ2-7 | few | - | TRBV18 | TGTGCCAGCTCACCACCGACGGGGGCCACGGGTGAGCAGTACTTC | CASSPPTGATGEQYF
TRBJ1-1 | few | TRBD1 | TRBV20-1 | TGCAGTGCTCTCAGGACAGGGGGTTTGAACACTGAAGCTTTCTTT | CSALRTGGLNTEAFF
TRBJ1-2 | - | - | TRBV5-6 | TGTGCCAGCAGCTTGAGATGGAGGATGTCTAACTATGGCTACACCTTC | CASSLRWRMSNYGYTF
TRBJ2-5 | few | - | TRBV20-1 | TGCAGTGCTAGAGATGCCAGCGGAGGAGGAGAGACCCAGTACTTC | CSARDASGGGETQYF
TRBJ2-3 | - | TRBD2 | TRBV20-1 | TGCAGTGCTAGGCCCGCGCGGGGGGACTTCACAGATACGCAGTATTTT | CSARPARGDFTDTQYF
TRBJ2-7 | few | TRBD1 | TRBV20-1 | TGCAGTGCTCGACAGGGGGCCGACGAGCAGTACTTC | CSARQGADEQYF
TRBJ2-5 | few | - | TRBV6-1 | TGTGCCAGCATGCGGGGGCGGTCAGAGACCCAGTACTTC | CASMRGRSETQYF
TRBJ2-3 | few | - | TRBV7-2 | TGTGCCAGCAGCTTCCGGGGGGCCCCAGATACGCAGTATTTT | CASSFRGAPDTQYF
TRBJ2-3 | many | - | TRBV5-1 | TGCGCCAGCAGCTTGGCCGATTTAGCGTCCCCCACAGATACGCAGTATTTT | CASSLADLASPTDTQYF
TRBJ1-3 | - | - | TRBV4-3 | TGCGCCAGCAGCCAAGATCAGGCAGAAGGAAACACCATATATTTT | CASSQDQAEGNTIYF
TRBJ2-1 | few | TRBD2 | TRBV5-1 | TGCGCCAGCAGTGTAGCGGGGGTGCTCGATGAGCAGTTCTTC | CASSVAGVLDEQFF
TRBJ1-1 | - | - | TRBV5-1 | TGCGCCAGCAGCTTGGAAGGGGGGGGGAGGAACACTGAAGCTTTCTTT | CASSLEGGGRNTEAFF
TRBJ2-1 | few | - | TRBV7-9 | TGTGCCAGCAGCGGGTACCGTGGTCCAGGGATTAACAATGAGCAGTTCTTC | CASSGYRGPGINNEQFF
TRBJ1-1 | many | TRBD1 | TRBV7-2 | TGTGCCAGTAAAACCCAGGGGGGCTTAAACACTGAAGCTTTCTTT | CASKTQGGLNTEAFF
TRBJ1-5 | few | - | TRBV5-5 | TGTGCCAGCAGCACACAGGGAAGCAATCAGCCCCAGCATTTT | CASSTQGSNQPQHF
TRBJ1-5 | - | - | TRBV21-1 | TGTGCCAATACGGACGAGGGGGCCGTACGGAGCAATCAGCCCCAGCATTTT | CANTDEGAVRSNQPQHF
TRBJ2-2 | many | - | TRBV20-1 | TGCAGTGCTACACGACTCCCTCGGGGCGGGGAGCTGTTTTTT | CSATRLPRGGELFF
TRBJ2-7 | few | - | TRBV28 | TGTGCCAGCAGCCCGGGTGGTTTGGTAATCTACGAGCAGTACTTC | CASSPGGLVIYEQYF
TRBJ2-2 | - | - | TRBV6-1 | TGTGCCAGCAGTACAGATTACCCCTTCGCCGGGGAGCTGTTTTTT | CASSTDYPFAGELFF
TRBJ1-5 | - | - | TRBV15 | TGTGCCACCAGCAGGGGAGGACAGTTCAATCAGCCCCAGCATTTT | CATSRGGQFNQPQHF
TRBJ2-7 | - | TRBD1 | TRBV5-5 | TGTGCCAGCAGCGGAGGACAGGGAGGCTACGAGCAGTACTTC | CASSGGQGGYEQYF
TRBJ1-4 | many | - | TRBV5-5 | TGTGCCAGCAGCTTGGACCAGCGGAATGAAAAACTGTTTTTT | CASSLDQRNEKLFF
TRBJ2-1 | few | TRBD1 | TRBV27 | TGTGCCAGCAGTCACGGGACAGACAATGAGCAGTTCTTC | CASSHGTDNEQFF
TRBJ1-1 | many | TRBD1 | TRBV27 | TGTGCCAGCAGTTTAACAGGGGACGAGGGGACTGAAGCTTTCTTT | CASSLTGDEGTEAFF
TRBJ1-1 | few | - | TRBV6-2/TRBV6-3 | TGTGCCAGCAGATCAGTGTTTGAAGCTTTCTTT | CASRSVFEAFF
TRBJ1-5 | many | TRBD1 | TRBV13 | TGTGCCAGCAGCTTAAAAGGGACAGTCTTTGGCAATCAGCCCCAGCATTTT | CASSLKGTVFGNQPQHF
TRBJ2-1 | - | TRBD2 | TRBV11-2 | TGTGCCAGCAGCAAACTAGCGGGGGGGCCGAATGAGCAGTTCTTC | CASSKLAGGPNEQFF
TRBJ2-2 | once | - | TRBV29-1 | TGCAGCGCACAAGCGGCGAACACCGGGGAGCTGTTTTTT | CSAQAANTGELFF
TRBJ1-1 | few | TRBD1 | TRBV27 | TGTGCCAGCAGTCCCCCACAGGTGGACAGGGGCAACACTGAAGCTTTCTTT | CASSPPQVDRGNTEAFF
TRBJ2-5 | - | - | TRBV6-2/TRBV6-3 | TGTGCCAGCAGTTCCCACGGAGCTAGCCCGGAGACCCAGTACTTC | CASSSHGASPETQYF
TRBJ1-2 | few | - | TRBV12-3/TRBV12-4 | TGTGCCAGCAGTTTTGAGAGACGGGGCTACACCTTC | CASSFERRGYTF
TRBJ1-5 | few | - | TRBV5-5 | TGTGCCAGCAGCTTGGGAGGGGGTGGGATACTCCAGCCCCAGCATTTT | CASSLGGGGILQPQHF
TRBJ2-3 | many | - | TRBV18 | TGTGCCAGCTCACCACTCCAGAGCACAGATACGCAGTATTTT | CASSPLQSTDTQYF
TRBJ2-7 | - | - | TRBV7-8 | TGTGCCAGCAGCTTCGGGGTAGTGGGGTCCTACGAGCAGTACTTC | CASSFGVVGSYEQYF
TRBJ2-7 | few | - | TRBV3-1 | TGTGCCAGCAGCCATGGAGGGACTCCCTATTACGAGCAGTACTTC | CASSHGGTPYYEQYF
TRBJ1-5 | few | - | TRBV12-3/TRBV12-4 | TGTGCCAGCAGTTATGCTAGCAATCAGCCCCAGCATTTT | CASSYASNQPQHF
TRBJ2-1 | few | - | TRBV12-3/TRBV12-4 | TGTGCCAGCACCACAATTTCAGGGAATGAGCAGTTCTTC | CASTTISGNEQFF